This TCR beta chain is from a study of OX40 agonist ivuxolimab in advanced cancers. Study at large: Partial responses were achieved by three patients, one with hepatocellular carcinoma and two with cutaneous melanoma. Whole-study results and caveats: Dose levels from 0.1 to 3.0 mg/kg saw CD4+ and CD8+ blood T cells expand clonally by week 6.

Autoimmune disease history or systemic immunosuppression barred patients. Comment on this clone: The antigen is undetermined.

The method was immunoSEQ multiplex PCR; TCRdb's version includes in-frame clones alone and lacks a portion of them. Of nearly 65,000 clones listed, approximately 90% are singletons. Sequencing used CD4+ or CD8+ T cells sorted from blood, obtained in a trial of the OX40 agonist ivuxolimab. This TCR came from an adult with an advanced solid tumor such as melanoma, head and neck, liver or kidney cancer.

CDR3 DNA sequence: TGCGCCAGCAGCCAAGATGCCCTTGGTGGGCAGGGCGGGGATACGCAGTATTTT. Amino acid sequence: CASSQDALGGQGGDTQYF. V and J are TRBV4-1 and TRBJ2-3; D is tentatively TRBD1 or TRBD2 (5 bases each). This CDR3 contains 18 residues. Germline V gene lookup returns CDR1 MGHRA and CDR2 YSYEKL. The V end was cut by 0 bases, the J end by 6 bases, with 22 bases between.